These T cell receptor beta chains were read from a single sample in a study of long-term antiretroviral therapy in people with HIV. Measured with immunoSEQ multiplex PCR; TCRdb has only the in-frame clones, and not every one. The sample includes roughly 34,000 clones, about 88% of them seen just once. This specimen consisted of unsorted PBMCs, obtained 2.7 to 2.9 years before starting antiretroviral therapy. These receptors were obtained from a woman aged 30 to 39 with HIV. Each CDR3 is given with its conserved first and last residue. Fields, in order: D gene, V gene, J gene, clone size, CDR3 protein, CDR3 DNA. D genes are given only for firm matches. The size entry is marked missing in some rows and otherwise reads once, few, many or a size class.

D gene: -
V gene: TRBV25-1
J gene: TRBJ1-1
clone size: -
CDR3 protein: CASSEGEMNTEAFF
CDR3 DNA: TGTGCCAGCAGTGAAGGGGAAATGAACACTGAAGCTTTCTTT

D gene: -
V gene: TRBV9
J gene: TRBJ2-1
clone size: -
CDR3 protein: CASSVSGPGQQFF
CDR3 DNA: TGTGCCAGCAGCGTATCAGGGCCTGGGCAGCAGTTCTTC

D gene: -
V gene: TRBV7-9
J gene: TRBJ1-5
clone size: -
CDR3 protein: CASSLPNQPQHF
CDR3 DNA: TGTGCCAGCAGCCTCCCCAATCAGCCCCAGCATTTT

D gene: -
V gene: TRBV7-7
J gene: TRBJ2-7
clone size: few
CDR3 protein: CASRSVYEQYF
CDR3 DNA: TGTGCCAGCAGATCAGTGTACGAGCAGTACTTC

D gene: -
V gene: TRBV4-1
J gene: TRBJ1-1
clone size: -
CDR3 protein: CASSHRVWGRNTEAFF
CDR3 DNA: TGCGCCAGCAGCCATCGGGTATGGGGACGGAACACTGAAGCTTTCTTT

D gene: -
V gene: TRBV27
J gene: TRBJ1-1
clone size: -
CDR3 protein: CASSFISNTEAFF
CDR3 DNA: TGTGCCAGCAGTTTTATCTCGAACACTGAAGCTTTCTTT

D gene: -
V gene: TRBV28
J gene: TRBJ1-6
clone size: -
CDR3 protein: CASRAGASSYNSPLHF
CDR3 DNA: TGTGCCAGCAGAGCAGGGGCCAGCTCCTATAATTCACCCCTCCACTTT

D gene: -
V gene: TRBV6-6
J gene: TRBJ1-1
clone size: -
CDR3 protein: CASSYTGRTEAFF
CDR3 DNA: TGTGCCAGCAGTTACACAGGGAGGACTGAAGCTTTCTTT

D gene: -
V gene: TRBV2
J gene: TRBJ1-5
clone size: -
CDR3 protein: CASTPLNSNQPQHF
CDR3 DNA: TGTGCCAGCACCCCCTTGAATAGCAATCAGCCCCAGCATTTT

D gene: TRBD1
V gene: TRBV19
J gene: TRBJ1-1
clone size: -
CDR3 protein: CASSIRDSATEAFF
CDR3 DNA: TGTGCCAGTAGTATCCGGGACAGTGCCACTGAAGCTTTCTTT

D gene: -
V gene: TRBV29-1
J gene: TRBJ1-1
clone size: once
CDR3 protein: CSGTGTSNTEAFF
CDR3 DNA: TGCAGCGGTACCGGGACTTCGAACACTGAAGCTTTCTTT

D gene: -
V gene: TRBV11-3
J gene: TRBJ1-1
clone size: -
CDR3 protein: CASSLQQGAEAFF
CDR3 DNA: TGTGCCAGCAGCTTACAACAGGGAGCTGAAGCTTTCTTT

D gene: -
V gene: TRBV7-8
J gene: TRBJ1-2
clone size: few
CDR3 protein: CASSTLGANYGYTF
CDR3 DNA: TGTGCCAGCAGCACATTAGGGGCTAACTATGGCTACACCTTC

D gene: -
V gene: TRBV2
J gene: TRBJ1-1
clone size: -
CDR3 protein: CASSGKEAFF
CDR3 DNA: TGTGCCAGCAGTGGGAAGGAAGCTTTCTTT

D gene: -
V gene: TRBV6-1
J gene: TRBJ2-1
clone size: -
CDR3 protein: CASSEAGGSYNEQFF
CDR3 DNA: TGTGCCAGCAGTGAAGCCGGGGGCTCCTACAATGAGCAGTTCTTC

D gene: -
V gene: TRBV2
J gene: TRBJ2-7
clone size: -
CDR3 protein: CASSDGVYPYEQYF
CDR3 DNA: TGTGCCAGCAGTGACGGGGTTTACCCCTACGAGCAGTACTTC

D gene: TRBD1
V gene: TRBV30
J gene: TRBJ1-2
clone size: once
CDR3 protein: CAWSTGGASYTF
CDR3 DNA: TGTGCCTGGAGCACAGGGGGCGCGAGCTACACCTTC

D gene: -
V gene: TRBV11-2
J gene: TRBJ2-1
clone size: once
CDR3 protein: CASSLDRQKILYNEQFF
CDR3 DNA: TGTGCCAGCAGCTTAGACCGACAGAAAATCCTCTACAATGAGCAGTTCTTC

D gene: -
V gene: TRBV7-9
J gene: TRBJ1-2
clone size: -
CDR3 protein: CASSSGGNYGYTF
CDR3 DNA: TGTGCCAGCAGCTCAGGCGGTAACTATGGCTACACCTTC

D gene: -
V gene: TRBV6-6
J gene: TRBJ1-1
clone size: once
CDR3 protein: CASSRDMNTEAFF
CDR3 DNA: TGTGCCAGCAGTAGAGACATGAACACTGAAGCTTTCTTT

D gene: -
V gene: TRBV5-6
J gene: TRBJ2-4
clone size: -
CDR3 protein: CASSLRGYGKNIQYF
CDR3 DNA: TGTGCCAGCAGCTTGCGGGGGTACGGCAAAAACATTCAGTACTTC

D gene: -
V gene: TRBV18
J gene: TRBJ2-2
clone size: once
CDR3 protein: CASSPPLLAGELFF
CDR3 DNA: TGTGCCAGCTCACCACCGCTTCTGGCCGGGGAGCTGTTTTTT

D gene: -
V gene: TRBV5-1
J gene: TRBJ2-3
clone size: -
CDR3 protein: CASSLHGAIGVADTQYF
CDR3 DNA: TGCGCCAGCAGCTTGCATGGGGCTATAGGGGTCGCAGATACGCAGTATTTT

D gene: -
V gene: TRBV6-6
J gene: TRBJ1-2
clone size: -
CDR3 protein: CASRYLTTDYGYTF
CDR3 DNA: TGTGCCAGCCGGTATTTGACGACGGACTATGGCTACACCTTC

D gene: -
V gene: TRBV18
J gene: TRBJ1-1
clone size: -
CDR3 protein: CASSPRETEAFF
CDR3 DNA: TGTGCCAGCTCACCAAGGGAGACTGAAGCTTTCTTT

D gene: -
V gene: TRBV6-5
J gene: TRBJ2-3
clone size: -
CDR3 protein: CASSYGQPSTDTQYF
CDR3 DNA: TGTGCCAGCAGTTACGGACAGCCTAGCACAGATACGCAGTATTTT

D gene: -
V gene: TRBV19
J gene: TRBJ1-1
clone size: -
CDR3 protein: CASSLTGTEAFF
CDR3 DNA: TGTGCCAGTTCTCTAACAGGGACTGAAGCTTTCTTT

D gene: -
V gene: TRBV5-1
J gene: TRBJ1-1
clone size: -
CDR3 protein: CASSGADRGSPEAFF
CDR3 DNA: TGCGCCAGCAGTGGGGCTGACCGGGGAAGCCCTGAAGCTTTCTTT

D gene: -
V gene: TRBV27
J gene: TRBJ1-5
clone size: -
CDR3 protein: CASVTVDYSNQPQHF
CDR3 DNA: TGTGCCAGCGTGACAGTAGACTATAGCAATCAGCCCCAGCATTTT

D gene: -
V gene: TRBV18
J gene: TRBJ1-1
clone size: -
CDR3 protein: CASSSGNTEAFF
CDR3 DNA: TGTGCCAGCTCATCCGGGAACACTGAAGCTTTCTTT

D gene: -
V gene: TRBV27
J gene: TRBJ1-2
clone size: -
CDR3 protein: CASSYRSNYGYTF
CDR3 DNA: TGTGCCAGCAGTTACCGATCTAACTATGGCTACACCTTC

D gene: TRBD1
V gene: TRBV27
J gene: TRBJ2-1
clone size: -
CDR3 protein: CASSRTMGWTGQFF
CDR3 DNA: TGTGCCAGCAGTCGTACTATGGGGTGGACAGGGCAGTTCTTC

D gene: TRBD2
V gene: TRBV6-1
J gene: TRBJ2-2
clone size: -
CDR3 protein: CASSVRLAGEAGELFF
CDR3 DNA: TGTGCCAGCAGTGTGAGACTAGCGGGGGAGGCCGGGGAGCTGTTTTTT

D gene: -
V gene: TRBV2
J gene: TRBJ1-1
clone size: -
CDR3 protein: CASNLNTEAFF
CDR3 DNA: TGTGCCAGCAACCTGAACACTGAAGCTTTCTTT

D gene: -
V gene: TRBV5-1
J gene: TRBJ2-6
clone size: once
CDR3 protein: CASSLYDSGANVLTF
CDR3 DNA: TGCGCCAGCAGCTTGTATGACTCTGGGGCCAACGTCCTGACTTTC

D gene: -
V gene: TRBV5-1
J gene: TRBJ1-1
clone size: -
CDR3 protein: CASSSQAAATEAFF
CDR3 DNA: TGCGCCAGCAGCTCCCAGGCGGCCGCCACTGAAGCTTTCTTT

D gene: -
V gene: TRBV2
J gene: TRBJ1-5
clone size: -
CDR3 protein: CASSLDPQTRAQHF
CDR3 DNA: TGTGCCAGCAGTCTTGATCCTCAGACTAGGGCCCAGCATTTT

D gene: -
V gene: TRBV5-1
J gene: TRBJ2-3
clone size: -
CDR3 protein: CASSSTGTIVDTQYF
CDR3 DNA: TGCGCCAGCAGCTCAACCGGGACCATCGTAGATACGCAGTATTTT

D gene: TRBD2
V gene: TRBV11-2
J gene: TRBJ2-1
clone size: -
CDR3 protein: CASSLDLSGANNEQFF
CDR3 DNA: TGTGCCAGCAGCTTAGACTTGAGCGGGGCCAACAATGAGCAGTTCTTC

D gene: -
V gene: TRBV6-5
J gene: TRBJ2-3
clone size: -
CDR3 protein: CASSQTDTQYF
CDR3 DNA: TGTGCCAGCAGCCAAACAGATACGCAGTATTTT

D gene: -
V gene: TRBV6-5
J gene: TRBJ1-1
clone size: -
CDR3 protein: CASRAGTEAFF
CDR3 DNA: TGTGCCAGCAGGGCCGGAACTGAAGCTTTCTTT

D gene: -
V gene: TRBV7-9
J gene: TRBJ1-4
clone size: once
CDR3 protein: CASSLTTGGSNEKLFF
CDR3 DNA: TGTGCCAGCAGCTTGACTACGGGGGGGTCTAATGAAAAACTGTTTTTT

D gene: -
V gene: TRBV7-8
J gene: TRBJ2-7
clone size: -
CDR3 protein: CASSLALSEQYF
CDR3 DNA: TGTGCCAGCAGCTTAGCTCTTTCCGAGCAGTACTTC

D gene: -
V gene: TRBV14
J gene: TRBJ1-2
clone size: -
CDR3 protein: CASSQGGLYGQPNYGYTF
CDR3 DNA: TGTGCCAGCAGCCAAGGAGGTCTGTACGGACAACCTAACTATGGCTACACCTTC

D gene: -
V gene: TRBV9
J gene: TRBJ1-1
clone size: -
CDR3 protein: CASSEMESEAFF
CDR3 DNA: TGTGCCAGCAGCGAAATGGAATCCGAAGCTTTCTTT

D gene: -
V gene: TRBV5-8
J gene: TRBJ1-2
clone size: -
CDR3 protein: CASSRQLQANYGYTF
CDR3 DNA: TGTGCCAGCAGCCGACAGCTTCAAGCTAACTATGGCTACACCTTC

D gene: TRBD1
V gene: TRBV6-5
J gene: TRBJ1-2
clone size: -
CDR3 protein: CASREGGDRGYGYTF
CDR3 DNA: TGTGCCAGCAGAGAGGGGGGGGACAGGGGCTATGGCTACACCTTC

D gene: -
V gene: TRBV29-1
J gene: TRBJ1-2
clone size: -
CDR3 protein: CSVDGDRSTNYGYTF
CDR3 DNA: TGCAGCGTTGACGGGGACCGATCTACTAACTATGGCTACACCTTC

D gene: -
V gene: TRBV27
J gene: TRBJ1-1
clone size: -
CDR3 protein: CASSFGGVTEAFF
CDR3 DNA: TGTGCCAGCAGTTTTGGTGGGGTAACTGAAGCTTTCTTT

D gene: -
V gene: TRBV7-3
J gene: TRBJ2-1
clone size: -
CDR3 protein: CASSSQGGNEQFF
CDR3 DNA: TGTGCCAGCAGCTCTCAGGGTGGCAATGAGCAGTTCTTC

D gene: TRBD2
V gene: TRBV9
J gene: TRBJ2-7
clone size: -
CDR3 protein: CASSVGSGGGAISYEQYF
CDR3 DNA: TGTGCCAGCAGCGTAGGATCGGGCGGGGGGGCCATCTCCTACGAGCAGTACTTC

D gene: -
V gene: TRBV7-6
J gene: TRBJ1-3
clone size: -
CDR3 protein: CASSDGDSGNTIYF
CDR3 DNA: TGTGCCAGCAGCGACGGGGACTCTGGAAACACCATATATTTT

D gene: -
V gene: TRBV5-8
J gene: TRBJ1-3
clone size: -
CDR3 protein: CASSFTQISGNTIYF
CDR3 DNA: TGTGCCAGCAGCTTTACACAGATCTCTGGAAACACCATATATTTT

D gene: -
V gene: TRBV11-2
J gene: TRBJ1-2
clone size: -
CDR3 protein: CASSLVSGNYGYTF
CDR3 DNA: TGTGCCAGCAGCTTAGTTTCAGGGAACTATGGCTACACCTTC

D gene: TRBD1
V gene: TRBV5-4
J gene: TRBJ1-3
clone size: once
CDR3 protein: CASSPGGESGNTIYF
CDR3 DNA: TGTGCCAGCAGCCCAGGGGGCGAGTCTGGAAACACCATATATTTT

D gene: -
V gene: TRBV19
J gene: TRBJ1-6
clone size: -
CDR3 protein: CASSMALPPATYNSPLHF
CDR3 DNA: TGTGCCAGTAGTATGGCCCTCCCCCCCGCGACTTATAATTCACCCCTCCACTTT

D gene: TRBD2
V gene: TRBV2
J gene: TRBJ2-1
clone size: -
CDR3 protein: CASSGAGSGYNEQFF
CDR3 DNA: TGTGCCAGCAGTGGAGCGGGGAGTGGTTACAATGAGCAGTTCTTC

D gene: TRBD1
V gene: TRBV29-1
J gene: TRBJ1-1
clone size: -
CDR3 protein: CSVSTRQGNTEAFF
CDR3 DNA: TGCAGCGTTTCTACCCGACAGGGGAACACTGAAGCTTTCTTT

D gene: -
V gene: TRBV5-1
J gene: TRBJ1-1
clone size: -
CDR3 protein: CASTRGEQHDTEAFF
CDR3 DNA: TGCGCCAGCACCCGGGGGGAACAGCATGACACTGAAGCTTTCTTT